The clone carrying this T cell receptor (beta chain) was found many times. This sample stems from a study of early T cells in non-severe SARS-CoV-2 infection. At the level of the study: Alpha and beta chains were unpaired, from unsorted whole-blood bulk RNA.

TCRdb re-called the 5' RACE reads through MiXCR, storing one row per CDR3 protein. The top ten hold 4.7% of the sample, which has about 76,000 distinct CDR3 sequences, around 11% seen once. The V end was cut by 8 bases, the J end by 8 bases, with 18 bases between. CDR3 length: 13 residues. Germline CDR1 and CDR2: SEHNR and FQNEAQ (reference sequence). This chain links TRBV7-9 with TRBJ1-2; tentative D call: TRBD1 (5 bases). The sample was whole blood. The sequence was collected from an adult who was a healthcare worker with PCR-confirmed SARS-CoV-2 infection or an uninfected control (not recorded which). Here the CDR3 DNA reads TGTGCCAGCGGCGCACAGGACACTGGCGGCTACACCTTC. Protein: CASGAQDTGGYTF.